The T cell receptor beta chain described here comes from a study of a mutant IDH1 vaccine in newly diagnosed glioma. Whole-study results and caveats: Changes in the top peripheral T cell clonotypes seemingly had no bearing on pseudoprogression.

This CDR3 is 13 amino acids long. The V gene's germline CDR1 is SGDLS and CDR2 YYNGEE. Trimming shortened V by 1 base and J by 3 bases, and 6 bases separated the two germline ends. For this clone: Its specificity is unknown.

Time point of the sample: week 5, during vaccination. Vaccination comprised doses that each held 300 ug of mutant IDH1 20-mer peptide, plus topical imiquimod. The data were produced by immunoSEQ multiplex PCR, yet TCRdb's version contains in-frame clones alone and is incomplete. The sample lists 40,000 or so clones; roughly 88% were seen once. Sequenced material: PBMCs, taken from a glioma patient whose treatment included an IDH1 peptide vaccine. This TCR was recovered from a man aged 40-50 years with glioma. The J gene is TRBJ2-3, the V gene TRBV9; D unresolved. The CDR3 spells CASSVWVTDTQYF. The CDR3 DNA sequence: TGTGCCAGCAGCGTATGGGTAACAGATACGCAGTATTTT. The whole variable domain, filled in from reference TRBV9 and TRBJ2-3, reads DSGVTQTPKHLITATGQRVTLRCSPRSGDLSVYWYQQSLDQGLQFLIQYYNGEERAKGNILERFSAQQFPDLHSELNLSSLELGDSALYFCASSVWVTDTQYFGPGTRLTVL.